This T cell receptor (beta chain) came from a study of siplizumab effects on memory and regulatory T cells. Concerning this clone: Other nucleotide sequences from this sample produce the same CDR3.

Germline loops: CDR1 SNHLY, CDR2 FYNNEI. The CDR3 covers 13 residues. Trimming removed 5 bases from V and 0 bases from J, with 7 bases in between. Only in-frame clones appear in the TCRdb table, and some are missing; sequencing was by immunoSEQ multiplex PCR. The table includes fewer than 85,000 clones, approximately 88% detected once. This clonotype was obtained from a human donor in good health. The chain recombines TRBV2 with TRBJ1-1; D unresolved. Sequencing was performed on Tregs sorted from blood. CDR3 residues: CASSTGMNTEAFF. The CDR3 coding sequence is TGTGCCAGCAGTACCGGGATGAACACTGAAGCTTTCTTT.